This T cell receptor (beta chain) comes out of a study of cytomegalovirus exposure and HLA in healthy donors. About the study: Clustering assigned around 77% of the roughly 380 genotyped donors to the Caucasian-associated ancestry cluster.

Whole-study results and caveats: An apparent linkage of common viral pathogens to several of the most significant clusters emerged in a later analysis.

Details on this clone: The antigen is undetermined.

The PCR contained 60 Vbeta and 13 Jbeta primers. TCRdb's copy holds only in-frame clones and misses some; the assay was immunoSEQ multiplex PCR. The repertoire has 230,000 or so clones, around nine tenths of them found once; the top ten carry around 1.7%. Sequenced material: PBMCs. This TCR was sampled from a girl aged 2 to 9 in good health and CMV-seronegative.

CDR3 region: CASSGGTGNYGYTF. CDR3 nucleotides: TGTGCCAGCAGTGGAGGGACAGGCAACTATGGCTACACCTTC. V and J are TRBV6-6 and TRBJ1-2; TRBD1 matches at 8 bases. CDR3 size: 14 residues. Trimming removed 5 bases from V and 2 bases from J; junction bases left unmatched: 4. The V gene's germline CDR1 is MNHNY and CDR2 SVGAGI (reference sequence).